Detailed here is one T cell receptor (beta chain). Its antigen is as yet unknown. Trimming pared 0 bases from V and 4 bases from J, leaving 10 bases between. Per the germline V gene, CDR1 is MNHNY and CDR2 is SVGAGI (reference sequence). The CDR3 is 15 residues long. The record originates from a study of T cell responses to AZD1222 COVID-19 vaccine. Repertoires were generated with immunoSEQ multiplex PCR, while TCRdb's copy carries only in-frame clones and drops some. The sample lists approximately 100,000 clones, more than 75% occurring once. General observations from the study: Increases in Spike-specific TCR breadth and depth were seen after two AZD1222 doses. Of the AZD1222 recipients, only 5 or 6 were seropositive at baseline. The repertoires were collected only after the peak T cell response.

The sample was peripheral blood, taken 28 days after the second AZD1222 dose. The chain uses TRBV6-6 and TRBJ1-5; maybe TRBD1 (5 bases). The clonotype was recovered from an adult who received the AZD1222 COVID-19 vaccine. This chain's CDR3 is CASSYSQGANQPQHF. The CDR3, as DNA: TGTGCCAGCAGTTACTCTCAAGGGGCTAATCAGCCCCAGCATTTT.